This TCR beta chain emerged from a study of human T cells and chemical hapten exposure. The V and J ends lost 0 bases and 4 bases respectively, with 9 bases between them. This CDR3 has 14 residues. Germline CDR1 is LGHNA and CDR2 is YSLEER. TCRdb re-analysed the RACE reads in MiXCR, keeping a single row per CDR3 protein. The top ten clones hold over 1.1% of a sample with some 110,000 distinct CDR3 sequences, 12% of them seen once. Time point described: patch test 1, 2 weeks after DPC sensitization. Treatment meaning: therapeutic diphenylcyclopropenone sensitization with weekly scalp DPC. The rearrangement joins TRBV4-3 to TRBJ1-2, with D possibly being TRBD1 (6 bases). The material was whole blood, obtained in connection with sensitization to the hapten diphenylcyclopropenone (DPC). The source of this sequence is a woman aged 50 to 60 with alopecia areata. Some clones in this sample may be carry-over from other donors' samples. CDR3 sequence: CASSQEYRVYGYTF. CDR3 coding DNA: TGCGCCAGCAGCCAAGAGTACAGGGTCTATGGCTACACCTTC.